This T cell receptor beta chain was sequenced in a study of circulating and synovial CD4+ cells in juvenile arthritis. As to this clone: Its antigen is undetermined.

The study's findings and limits: Diversity here was lower than in bulk blood CD4 cells. These blood cells shared more CDR3 sequences with synovium than bulk blood.

Some clones are missing from TCRdb's copy, which holds only in-frame ones; the method was immunoSEQ multiplex PCR. The sample holds about 32,000 clones; about 93% are singletons and the top ten take approximately 2.8%. The TCR comes from a human donor with juvenile idiopathic arthritis. The sequencing input was CD4+ T cells from blood.

CDR3 in DNA: TGCGCCAGCAGCCGGGACACGAGAACAACCGGGGAGCTGTTTTTT. As protein: CASSRDTRTTGELFF. The genes are TRBV5-1 and TRBJ2-2, with D tentatively TRBD1 (6 bases). The CDR3 is 15 residues long. CDR1 is SGHRS and CDR2 is YFSETQ in the germline V gene. V shed 4 bases and J shed 5 bases, with 15 bases lying between them.